These 11 T cell receptor beta chains were sequenced from one sample in a study of blood T cell repertoires in COVID-19. Data came from immunoSEQ multiplex PCR; TCRdb stores just in-frame clones and leaves some out. The table shows hundreds of thousands of clones, with 80% to 90% occurring only once. Sequenced material: PBMCs or T cells enriched from blood (not recorded which). The receptor source for this set is a man aged 30 to 39 who had recovered from COVID-19.

Only a few counts were recorded for this clone. The chain has TRBV6-5 and TRBJ2-7, with TRBD2 identical over 8 bases. Germline CDR1 MNHEY, CDR2 SVGAGI. The CDR3 covers 13 residues. V shed 7 bases, J shed 1 base, and the junction held 3 bases outside the gene matches. CDR3 protein: CASTVAGSYEQYF. CDR3 in DNA: TGTGCCAGCACCGTAGCGGGGTCCTACGAGCAGTACTTC.

The J gene is TRBJ2-5, the V gene TRBV5-1; 7 nucleotides match TRBD1. This CDR3 is 14 amino acids long. V was clipped by 4 bases and J by 5 bases; unmatched bases: 8. Germline CDR1 and CDR2: SGHRS and YFSETQ. The CDR3 DNA sequence: TGCGCCAGCAGCAATACAGGGGCAGGGGAGACCCAGTACTTC. Protein product: CASSNTGAGETQYF. The full variable domain, in which reference TRBV5-1 and TRBJ2-5 provide the parts outside the CDR3, is KAGVTQTPRYLIKTRGQQVTLSCSPISGHRSVSWYQQTPGQGLQFLFEYFSETQRNKGNFPGRFSGRQFSNSRSEMNVSTLELGDSALYLCASSNTGAGETQYFGPGTRLLVL.

The rearrangement uses TRBV7-9 and TRBJ2-7; 7 nucleotides agree with TRBD1. The CDR3 is made up of 15 amino acids. J gave up 3 bases and V 7 bases, and 12 bases lay outside the gene matches. The germline gives CDR1 SEHNR, CDR2 FQNEAQ (reference sequence). The CDR3 loop reads CASTSGTGENYEQYF. The CDR3 bases are TGTGCCAGCACCTCGGGTACAGGGGAGAACTACGAGCAGTACTTC.

The chain couples TRBV28 to TRBJ2-7; D possibly corresponds to TRBD1 (6 bases). The ends were cut back, 1 base at V and 6 bases at J, with 16 bases in the middle. CDR3 length: 15 amino acids. The germline V gene encodes CDR1 MDHEN and CDR2 SYDVKM. The DNA for the CDR3 is TGTGCCAGCAGTTTATCCGGGATCAGGGGTGGCGAGCAGTACTTC. This gives the protein CASSLSGIRGGEQYF. The full variable domain, with the rest looked up from reference TRBV28 and TRBJ2-7, is DVKVTQSSRYLVKRTGEKVFLECVQDMDHENMFWYRQDPGLGLRLIYFSYDVKMKEKGDIPEGYSVSREKKERFSLILESASTNQTSMYLCASSLSGIRGGEQYFGPGTRLTVT.

The chain is built from TRBV25-1 and TRBJ1-5; D unclear. The CDR3 has 11 amino acids. Germline-derived CDR1 and CDR2 are MGHDK and SYGVNS. Trimming removed 3 bases at V and 9 bases at J, with 6 bases between. The CDR3 spells CASSDHGPQHF. The CDR3 DNA sequence: TGTGCCAGCAGTGACCACGGGCCCCAGCATTTT.

This sequence joins TRBV3-1 (or the pseudogene TRBV3-2) and TRBJ1-2; D perhaps matches TRBD1 (6 bases). Germline V CDR1 and CDR2: LGHDT, YNNKEL (reference sequence). Trimming cost V 7 bases and J 4 bases, with 10 bases left between them. CDR3 length equals 12 residues. CDR3 nucleotide sequence: TGTGCCAGCACTCAAGGGGGCTATGGCTACACCTTC. This gives the protein CASTQGGYGYTF.

The J gene is TRBJ1-2, the V gene TRBV27; D perhaps matches TRBD1 (5 bases). Germline CDR1 and CDR2: MNHEY and SMNVEV (reference sequence). The CDR3 length is 14 residues. V lost 6 bases, J lost 2 bases, and 13 bases lay in between. The CDR3 nucleotides read TGTGCCAGCAGAAAGCACGACAGAAACTATGGCTACACCTTC. It codes for CASRKHDRNYGYTF.

This clone was found once. V and J are TRBV6-1 and TRBJ2-3, with TRBD1 matching 10 bases. The length of the CDR3 is 16 residues. The germline V gene encodes CDR1 MNHNS and CDR2 SASEGT. Germline trimming cut 4 bases from V and 2 bases from J; bases unmatched to any gene: 6. The DNA for the CDR3 is TGTGCCAGCAGTGGACGGACAGGGGGAAACACAGATACGCAGTATTTT. It encodes CASSGRTGGNTDTQYF.

The chain is built from TRBV2 and TRBJ1-1; weak D call: TRBD1 (5 bases). The V end was cut by 7 bases, the J end by 2 bases, with 17 bases between. There are 15 residues in the CDR3. The V gene's germline CDR1 is SNHLY and CDR2 FYNNEI. CDR3 in DNA: TGTGCCAGCAAGAGTAGGGTAGACAGAAACACTGAAGCTTTCTTT. As protein: CASKSRVDRNTEAFF.

The J gene is TRBJ2-7, the V gene TRBV7-9, with TRBD2 matching 7 bases. This CDR3 spans 16 amino acids. Trimming removed 1 base from V and 3 bases from J; junction bases left unmatched: 9. Germline V gene lookup returns CDR1 SEHNR and CDR2 FQNEAQ (reference sequence). Written as DNA, the CDR3 is TGTGCCAGCAGCTTAGGGGTGGCGGGGGACGTCTACGAGCAGTACTTC. Amino acids: CASSLGVAGDVYEQYF.

This clone has at least ten counts. This chain links TRBV2 with TRBJ1-1; D uncertain. V lost 8 bases and J lost 4, with 11 bases in between. Germline V gives CDR1 SNHLY, CDR2 FYNNEI. This CDR3 spans 12 amino acids. The CDR3 reads CASSTAGTEAFF. DNA of the CDR3: TGTGCCAGCTCAACGGCGGGCACTGAAGCTTTCTTT.